Each of the 32 T cell receptor beta chains below was sequenced from the same sample in a study of blood T cells in healthy people across ages. For the second PCR, which ran for 7 to 11 cycles, a sample-barcoded 5' primer and a J-beta primer mix were used. MiXCR, run by TCRdb on the 5' RACE reads, gives a single entry per CDR3 protein. The table shows hundreds of thousands of distinct CDR3 sequences, with under 65% occurring only once. Sample: blood. The receptors were sampled from a woman older than 75 in good health.

This chain uses TRBV6-6 with TRBJ2-7; maybe TRBD2 (5 bases). CDR1 and CDR2 from the germline V gene are MNHNY and SVGAGI (reference sequence). The CDR3 is 13 residues long. The ends were cut back, 8 bases at V and 7 bases at J, with 18 bases in the middle. The CDR3, as DNA: TGTGCCAGCGAGGGATTGCAATGGGCTGAGCAGTACTTC. Residues: CASEGLQWAEQYF.

This clonotype was observed at least ten times. This rearrangement joins TRBV12-3 or TRBV12-4 to TRBJ1-2; the match to TRBD1 covers 7 bases. This CDR3 comprises 14 residues. V shed 6 bases and J 3 bases; nucleotides not matched to a gene: 7. The CDR3 nucleotides read TGTGCCAGCAGAAAAACAGGGGCAGACTATGGCTACACCTTC. The encoded protein is CASRKTGADYGYTF.

The V and J genes are TRBV20-1 and TRBJ1-5, with TRBD1 matching 10 bases. The CDR3 length is 14 residues. V gave up 6 bases and J gave up 3 bases; unmatched junction bases: 5. Germline CDR1 DFQATT, CDR2 SNEGSKA (reference sequence). The CDR3 loop reads CSARDRGLNQPQHF. In nucleotides, the CDR3 is TGCAGTGCCCGAGACAGGGGGCTCAATCAGCCCCAGCATTTT.

As concerns this clonotype: Given a much more abundant clone one base away, this may be a read error. The chain has TRBV12-3 or TRBV12-4 and TRBJ1-2; D unclear. V was pared by 3 bases and J by 6 bases, with 5 bases between. The CDR3 has 11 residues. The CDR3 bases are TGTGCCAGCAGTTTCGTTGATGGCTACACCTTC. It specifies CASSFVDGYTF.

This clonotype showed up just a few times. The chain couples TRBV12-3 or TRBV12-4 to TRBJ2-3, with 8 positions matching TRBD1. This CDR3 has 15 residues. V trimming: 5 bases; J trimming: 6 bases; junction bases outside the gene matches: 10. In DNA, the CDR3 is TGTGCCAGCAGTCCCAAGGACAGGGATGGGGATACGCAGTATTTT. Its translation: CASSPKDRDGDTQYF.

The sample holds many counts of this clonotype. This sequence joins TRBV20-1 and TRBJ2-5; TRBD1 agrees at 8 bases. V trimming: 3 bases; J trimming: 2 bases; junction bases outside the gene matches: 8. The CDR3 extends over 15 amino acids. Looked up from germline, CDR1 is DFQATT and CDR2 is SNEGSKA (reference sequence). CDR3 nucleotide sequence: TGCAGTGCTAGGCCCCTAACAGGGGGTCAAGAGACCCAGTACTTC. The encoded protein is CSARPLTGGQETQYF.

This clonotype appeared a single time. This chain joins TRBV30 and TRBJ2-7; 8 nucleotides align to TRBD2. After removal of 1 base from V and 4 bases from J, the junction contained 3 bases not matched to a gene. From germline, CDR1 is GTSNPN and CDR2 SVGIG (reference sequence). The CDR3 runs 13 residues. CDR3 region: CAWSAGRGYEQYF. The CDR3 DNA is TGTGCCTGGAGTGCCGGGAGGGGGTACGAGCAGTACTTC.

Points on this clonotype: This clone may be a read error of a much larger clone one base away. This chain joins TRBV20-1 and TRBJ2-1, with D possibly being TRBD2 (7 bases). The CDR3 is 11 residues long. In germline, CDR1 is DFQATT, CDR2 SNEGSKA (reference sequence). This chain's CDR3 is CSPSGGNERFF. The CDR3 DNA follows: TGCAGTCCCTCGGGGGGCAATGAGCGGTTCTTC.

The chain employs TRBV4-1 and TRBJ1-2, with D possibly being TRBD1 (6 bases). There are 16 residues in the CDR3. The germline CDR1 and CDR2 sequences are MGHRA and YSYEKL. V was shortened by 1 base and J by 8 bases, with 20 bases between the two germline ends. CDR3 nucleotides: TGCGCCAGCAGCCAAGGAGACCGGACGGTCGGGGGCGGCTACACCTTC. It codes for CASSQGDRTVGGGYTF.

This clonotype came up many times. J is TRBJ2-4 and V is TRBV2, with 10 positions matching TRBD1. Germline assignment: CDR1 SNHLY and CDR2 FYNNEI. V lost 5 bases to trimming and J lost 15 bases; unmatched junction nucleotides: 10. The CDR3 extends over 13 amino acids. CDR3 bases: TGTGCCAGCAGTCTGGACAGGGGGAGCCCTCGGTACTTC. Translating it yields CASSLDRGSPRYF.

At least ten counts were recorded for this clonotype. V and J are TRBV12-3 or TRBV12-4 and TRBJ2-4; 11 bases fit TRBD2. CDR3 length equals 16 residues. With 2 bases clipped from V and 1 base from J, the junction kept 1 base outside the gene matches. CDR3 sequence reads: CASSLSSGGAKNIQYF. CDR3 in DNA: TGTGCCAGCAGTTTATCTAGCGGGGGGGCCAAAAACATTCAGTACTTC.

The chain uses TRBV20-1 and TRBJ2-3; TRBD2 aligns across 11 bases. Germline loops: CDR1 DFQATT, CDR2 SNEGSKA (reference sequence). V lost 5 bases, J lost 5 bases, and 6 bases stayed unmatched. The CDR3 contains 14 residues. The CDR3 nucleotides are TGCAGTGCTCCAACTAGCGGGAGACAAGATACGCAGTATTTT. Its protein product is CSAPTSGRQDTQYF.

The table lists this clonotype with many counts. V and J are TRBV29-1 and TRBJ2-3; D is perhaps TRBD1 or TRBD2 (5 bases each). The V end was cut by 7 bases, the J end by 0 bases, with 17 bases between. The CDR3 covers 15 residues. The germline V gene encodes CDR1 SQVTM and CDR2 ANQGSEA. The CDR3 DNA reads TGCAGCGCCCCGAGGGGCGGCTTTAGCACAGATACGCAGTATTTT. It is translated as CSAPRGGFSTDTQYF.

This chain connects TRBV29-1 to TRBJ2-7; 7 bases line up with TRBD1. The ends lost 8 bases at V and 4 bases at J; junction bases unmatched: 11. This CDR3 spans 13 amino acids. Per the germline V gene, CDR1 is SQVTM and CDR2 is ANQGSEA. The CDR3 bases are TGCAGCTACCGACAGGGCAAATTGTACGAGCAGTACTTC. Protein sequence: CSYRQGKLYEQYF.

V is TRBV12-3 or TRBV12-4 and J is TRBJ1-5, with no clear D. The ends were cut back, 3 bases at V and 6 bases at J, with 12 bases in the middle. CDR3 length: 14 amino acids. The CDR3 reads CASSLGVRSQPQHF. The CDR3 coding sequence is TGTGCCAGCAGTTTGGGTGTCAGGAGTCAGCCCCAGCATTTT.

This clonotype came up many times. The V gene is TRBV7-9, the J gene TRBJ2-3; D possibly corresponds to TRBD2 (5 bases). V lost 3 bases and J 3 bases, leaving 10 bases between the germline ends. CDR1 SEHNR and CDR2 FQNEAQ come from the germline V gene (reference sequence). The CDR3 extends over 14 amino acids. CDR3 sequence: CASSFRTLTDTQYF. For the CDR3, the DNA is TGTGCCAGCAGCTTCAGGACTCTGACAGATACGCAGTATTTT.

The chain employs TRBV13 and TRBJ2-3; TRBD2 agrees at 16 bases. The CDR3 has 20 amino acids. Germline CDR1 reads PRHDT; CDR2 reads FYEKMQ (reference sequence). With 5 bases clipped from V and 2 bases from J, the junction kept 13 bases outside the gene matches. CDR3 in amino acids: CASSTGTSGGAGGVTDTQYF. CDR3 DNA: TGTGCCAGCAGCACCGGGACTAGCGGGGGGGCCGGGGGAGTCACAGATACGCAGTATTTT.

The chain links TRBV2 to TRBJ2-6; D is unresolved. V lost 5 bases, J lost 4 bases, and 6 bases lay in between. CDR1 is SNHLY, CDR2 FYNNEI, per germline. The CDR3 sequence is 13 residues long. The CDR3, as DNA: TGTGCCAGCAGTAGCGCCGGGGCCAACGTCCTGACTTTC. The encoded protein is CASSSAGANVLTF.

This clonotype was observed once. With a much larger clone just one base away, this may be a read error. V usage is TRBV7-9 and J usage is TRBJ2-3; possibly TRBD2 for D (6 bases). The CDR3 spans 13 residues. Germline-derived CDR1 and CDR2 are SEHNR and FQNEAQ (reference sequence). Trimming left V 4 bases short and J 6 bases short, with 11 bases between. The CDR3 sequence: CASSWGLTDTQYF. The CDR3 region has the DNA TGTGCCAGCAGCTGGGGACTTACCGATACGCAGTATTTT. Complete variable domain (other parts from reference TRBV7-9 and TRBJ2-3): DTGVSQNPRHKITKRGQNVTFRCDPISEHNRLYWYRQTLGQGPEFLTYFQNEAQLEKSRLLSDRFSAERPKGSFSTLEIQRTEQGDSAMYLCASSWGLTDTQYFGPGTRLTVL.

V gene TRBV5-1 combines with J gene TRBJ1-4; 9 positions agree with TRBD1. There are 17 residues in the CDR3. J was trimmed by 5 bases and V by 4 bases; bases with no gene match: 12. Germline V CDR1 and CDR2: SGHRS, YFSETQ. The CDR3 bases are TGCGCCAGCAGCACCGGGACAGGGAGTACCTACAATGAAAAACTGTTTTTT. Translating it yields CASSTGTGSTYNEKLFF.

The V and J genes are TRBV12-3 or TRBV12-4 and TRBJ2-2, with unresolved D. The V end lost 1 base, the J end lost 1 base, and 7 bases lay between the germline ends. CDR3 size: 15 residues. This CDR3 reads CASSLGTRNTGELFF. The CDR3 DNA reads as TGTGCCAGCAGTTTAGGGACGAGGAACACCGGGGAGCTGTTTTTT.

Notes on this clonotype: A much larger clone is a single base away; this may be a read error. The V gene is TRBV11-2, the J gene TRBJ2-5; D not resolved. The CDR3 is made up of 16 amino acids. The germline V gene encodes CDR1 SGHAT and CDR2 FQNNGV. Between the trimmed V and J ends, which lost 4 bases and 2 bases, there was a span of 17 bases. CDR3 residues: CASSSWARSTQETQYF. DNA for the CDR3: TGTGCCAGCAGCTCGTGGGCGCGTTCAACTCAAGAGACCCAGTACTTC.

This clonotype occurred many times. This chain uses TRBV19 with TRBJ1-4; no reliable D call. This CDR3 is 15 amino acids long. With 4 bases removed from V and 8 bases from J, the gap between germline ends came to 17 bases. Germline V gives CDR1 LNHDA, CDR2 SQIVND (reference sequence). The CDR3 reads CASSSPLDLVEKLFF. The CDR3 bases are TGTGCCAGTAGTAGTCCCCTAGACCTCGTGGAAAAACTGTTTTTT.

This clonotype was picked up many times. The chain carries TRBV7-2 and TRBJ2-3; 9 nucleotides agree with TRBD2. The CDR3 has 14 residues. V lost 5 bases, J lost 5 bases, and 5 bases stayed unmatched. CDR1 and CDR2 (germline): SGHTA, FQGNSA. The CDR3, as DNA: TGTGCCAGCAGCCGTAGCGGGGGTGGAGATACGCAGTATTTT. Its translation is CASSRSGGGDTQYF.

CDR3 DNA sequence: TGTGCCAGCAGCGCACAAGCCGGGACAGGGGGCGGAGATGAGCAGTTCTTC. The encoded protein is CASSAQAGTGGGDEQFF. The V call is TRBV7-3, the J call TRBJ2-1; 12 nucleotides align to TRBD1. CDR3 length: 17 residues. CDR1 is SGHTA and CDR2 is FQGTGA in the germline V gene. V shed 5 bases and J 8 bases; nucleotides not matched to a gene: 13.

Many counts were recorded for this clonotype. This chain connects TRBV20-1 to TRBJ2-1; 8 bases align to TRBD2. J lost 2 bases, V lost 5 bases, and 5 bases had no gene match. Looked up from germline, CDR1 is DFQATT and CDR2 is SNEGSKA (reference sequence). The CDR3 is made up of 14 amino acids. This CDR3 is CSAAIAGPYNEQFF. The CDR3 DNA reads TGCAGTGCTGCCATAGCGGGACCCTACAATGAGCAGTTCTTC.

This clonotype was counted ten times or more. V is TRBV24-1 and J is TRBJ2-1, with 9 bases fitting TRBD2. The junction had 6 bases not matched to a gene; V was cut back by 4 bases and J by 0 bases. The CDR3 has 17 amino acids. CDR1 and CDR2 (germline): KGHDR, SFDVKD. CDR3 loop: CATSELAGVSSYNEQFF. CDR3 bases: TGTGCCACCAGTGAGTTAGCGGGGGTAAGCTCCTACAATGAGCAGTTCTTC.

This clonotype occurred many times. The chain joins TRBV27 to TRBJ2-3; 8 nucleotides line up with TRBD1. This CDR3 spans 18 amino acids. V gave up 5 bases and J gave up 2 bases; unmatched junction bases: 15. The germline V gene encodes CDR1 MNHEY and CDR2 SMNVEV (reference sequence). The CDR3 sequence: CASSHFGTGTRSTDTQYF. The CDR3 DNA sequence: TGTGCCAGCAGTCACTTCGGGACAGGCACACGGTCCACAGATACGCAGTATTTT.

Regarding this clonotype: A much bigger clone sits one base away, suggesting this may be a read error. This chain joins TRBV4-2 and TRBJ1-2; D unclear. The germline V gene encodes CDR1 LGHNA and CDR2 YNFKEQ. This CDR3 comprises 15 residues. The CDR3 sequence is CTSSQEAASNYGYTF. The CDR3 nucleotides are TGTACCAGCAGCCAAGAGGCAGCGTCAAACTATGGCTACACCTTC.

The J gene is TRBJ2-5, the V gene TRBV4-3, with unresolved D. The J call is doubtful: the DNA matches TRBJ2-7 better. The CDR3 sequence is 13 residues long. The germline V gene encodes CDR1 LGHNA and CDR2 YSLEER. The CDR3 here is CASSRSEGYEQYF. The CDR3 bases are TGCGCCAGCAGCCGCTCGGAAGGCTACGAGCAGTACTTC.

This clonotype has only one observation. The V gene is TRBV5-1, the J gene TRBJ2-5; D remains unclear. The V end lost 0 bases, the J end lost 0 bases, and 12 bases lay between the germline ends. There are 16 residues in the CDR3. Germline-derived CDR1 and CDR2 are SGHRS and YFSETQ. CDR3 protein: CASSLGELIYQETQYF. The CDR3 nucleotides read TGCGCCAGCAGCTTGGGAGAGCTTATATACCAAGAGACCCAGTACTTC.

A word on this clonotype: The junction differs from germline at one of its ends, possibly a read error. DNA for the CDR3: TGTACCAGCAGCCCCGGGGGACAGGGGGCTCACACTGAAGCTTTCTTT. It yields the protein CTSSPGGQGAHTEAFF. The gene calls are TRBV14 and TRBJ1-1, with TRBD1 matching over 12 bases. Per the germline V gene, CDR1 is SGHDN and CDR2 is FVKESK. The CDR3 is 16 residues long.